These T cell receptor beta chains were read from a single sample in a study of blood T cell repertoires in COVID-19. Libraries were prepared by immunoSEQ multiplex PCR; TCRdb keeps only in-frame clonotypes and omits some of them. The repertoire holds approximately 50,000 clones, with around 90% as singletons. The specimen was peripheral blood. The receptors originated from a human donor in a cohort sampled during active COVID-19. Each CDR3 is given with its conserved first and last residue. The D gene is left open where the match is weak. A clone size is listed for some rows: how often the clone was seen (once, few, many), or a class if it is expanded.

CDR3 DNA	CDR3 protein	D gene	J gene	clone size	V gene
TGTGCCAGCTCACCACCGTCTGGGGGAGGTGGCTACACCTTC	CASSPPSGGGGYTF	-	TRBJ1-2	-	TRBV18
TGTGCCAGCAGCTTCGTACAGGGGGATGTATGGTATGGCTACACCTTC	CASSFVQGDVWYGYTF	TRBD1	TRBJ1-2	-	TRBV7-9
TGTGCCACCAGCAGAGTACAGTATGGCTACACCTTC	CATSRVQYGYTF	-	TRBJ1-2	-	TRBV15
TGTGCCAGCTCACCATCATCCCGGGGAGAGACCCAGTACTTC	CASSPSSRGETQYF	-	TRBJ2-5	-	TRBV18
TGTGCCAGCAGTTCTCTACTCGGGGAAAAACTGTTTTTT	CASSSLLGEKLFF	-	TRBJ1-4	-	TRBV28
TGTGCCAGCAGCTTGAACTCCTACACCGGGGAGCTGTTTTTT	CASSLNSYTGELFF	-	TRBJ2-2	once	TRBV11-3
TGTGCCAGCAGCCGATTTGGACAGGCGGGAAGCAATCAGCCCCAGCATTTT	CASSRFGQAGSNQPQHF	TRBD1	TRBJ1-5	-	TRBV11-2
TGTGCCAGCAGTGAACGCGTAAACTCCTATGGCTACACCTTC	CASSERVNSYGYTF	-	TRBJ1-2	-	TRBV2
TGTGCCAGCAGTTTGAAGGGGATGAACACTGAAGCTTTCTTT	CASSLKGMNTEAFF	-	TRBJ1-1	-	TRBV27
TGTGCCAGCAGCCAAGCCACATGGACAGACCCATTGTTC	CASSQATWTDPLF	-	TRBJ2-7	-	TRBV3-1/TRBV3-2
TGTGCCACCAGCACAACGCCGGGGGACAGTGTCTATGGCTACACCTTC	CATSTTPGDSVYGYTF	TRBD1	TRBJ1-2	-	TRBV15
TGTGCCAGCAGCCAAAGTCATGAGTACGGCAGGGCGTCCTACGAGCAGTACTTC	CASSQSHEYGRASYEQYF	-	TRBJ2-7	-	TRBV3-1/TRBV3-2
TGTGCCAGCAGCTCCGGGTTGCTAGCGGGAGTCGGCGAGCAGTACTTC	CASSSGLLAGVGEQYF	TRBD2	TRBJ2-7	few	TRBV7-9
TGTGCCTGGAGTGTAAGGGGAGGGCAGCCCCAGCATTTT	CAWSVRGGQPQHF	-	TRBJ1-5	-	TRBV30
TGTGCCAGCAGTGAGCAGAGGAGGAATGAAAAACTGTTTTTT	CASSEQRRNEKLFF	-	TRBJ1-4	-	TRBV2
TGTGCCTGGAGCCCGAGGGACACCCTTCTAGGGGCCTATGGCTACACCTTC	CAWSPRDTLLGAYGYTF	-	TRBJ1-2	-	TRBV30
TGCGCCAGCAGCTTACGGACGGGGTACGAGCAGTACTTC	CASSLRTGYEQYF	-	TRBJ2-7	-	TRBV5-1
TGTGCCAGCAGCCTGGGTAGGGGGAGCCCCCAGCATTTT	CASSLGRGSPQHF	-	TRBJ1-5	-	TRBV5-6
TGTGCCAGCAGCAGTACAGGGTCAGATACGCAGTATTTT	CASSSTGSDTQYF	-	TRBJ2-3	-	TRBV11-3
TGTGCCAGCAGTGACGAACAGGGGTCGGGGACCCCTACGCAGTATTTT	CASSDEQGSGTPTQYF	TRBD1	TRBJ2-3	-	TRBV6-4
TGTGCCAGTAGTATCGGGCAGGGGCACTCTGGGGCCAACGTCCTGACTTTC	CASSIGQGHSGANVLTF	-	TRBJ2-6	-	TRBV19
TGTGCCAGCTCGCCGACTGCGTTAAATTCACCCCTCCACTTT	CASSPTALNSPLHF	-	TRBJ1-6	once	TRBV18
TGTGCCAGCAGCGCCTCCGGGACACCCGGGGAGACCCAGTACTTC	CASSASGTPGETQYF	-	TRBJ2-5	once	TRBV9
TGTGCCAGCAGCCCGCGGGTGGCCGAAACCTACGAGCAGTACTTC	CASSPRVAETYEQYF	-	TRBJ2-7	-	TRBV3-1/TRBV3-2
TGTGCCAGCAGCTCGACAGGGGTGCCCTACGAGCAGTACTTC	CASSSTGVPYEQYF	TRBD1	TRBJ2-7	-	TRBV7-9
TGTGCCACCAGTGAACTAGCGGGAGACACAGATACGCAGTATTTT	CATSELAGDTDTQYF	TRBD2	TRBJ2-3	-	TRBV24-1
TGTGCCAGCAGTGAAGCCCGGGGAGGCCGGCCCCAGCATTTT	CASSEARGGRPQHF	-	TRBJ1-5	-	TRBV6-1
TGTGCCAGCTCACCACCGTTAGCGAGGCCTGAAGCTTTCTTT	CASSPPLARPEAFF	-	TRBJ1-1	-	TRBV18
TGTGCCAGCACCAGAACTAGCGGGAGGGCCAGCGAGCAGTACTTC	CASTRTSGRASEQYF	TRBD2	TRBJ2-7	-	TRBV28
TGTGCCAGCTCACCCTGGGACATCGGGAACACTGAAGCTTTCTTT	CASSPWDIGNTEAFF	-	TRBJ1-1	-	TRBV18
TGTGCCAGCAGAGCGCAGGGGGGTTCGGGTGAAAAACTGTTTTTT	CASRAQGGSGEKLFF	TRBD1	TRBJ1-4	-	TRBV2
TGTGCCAGCAGCACCCGACAGGGTCCCAACGAGCAGTACTTC	CASSTRQGPNEQYF	TRBD1	TRBJ2-7	-	TRBV7-8
TGTGCCAGCAGCCCCAACAGGGGCACAGATACGCAGTATTTT	CASSPNRGTDTQYF	-	TRBJ2-3	-	TRBV28
TGTGCCAGCACTCGGAGCCTGACTAGCGGGAGTCGGGGCGAGCAGTACTTC	CASTRSLTSGSRGEQYF	TRBD2	TRBJ2-7	once	TRBV7-2
TGTGCCAGCAGCTTAGCTGGGGACAGATACAATGAGCAGTTCTTC	CASSLAGDRYNEQFF	TRBD1	TRBJ2-1	once	TRBV7-9
TGTGCCAGCAGCCGAGAGACAGGGTTAGGCACTGAAGCTTTCTTT	CASSRETGLGTEAFF	TRBD1	TRBJ1-1	once	TRBV11-2
TGTGCCACAGACCGGGACAACTATAGGAACACCATATATTTT	CATDRDNYRNTIYF	-	TRBJ1-3	once	TRBV6-1
TGCGCCAGCAGCCAAGACGGGACAGGGACTTATAATGAAAAACTGTTTTTT	CASSQDGTGTYNEKLFF	TRBD1	TRBJ1-4	-	TRBV4-1
TGTGCCAGCAGCCTTTGGGCCGGCAACGAGCAGTACTTC	CASSLWAGNEQYF	-	TRBJ2-7	-	TRBV7-2
TGTGCCAGCACGCAAGGGGGACGTTATGGCTACACCTTC	CASTQGGRYGYTF	-	TRBJ1-2	-	TRBV5-5
TGTGCCAGCAGCGCCAGCCGGGGTGAGCAGTTCTTC	CASSASRGEQFF	-	TRBJ2-1	-	TRBV7-9
TGCGCCAGCAGCCCGCGGACTGGATCTGGCTACACCTTC	CASSPRTGSGYTF	-	TRBJ1-2	-	TRBV5-1
TGTGCCAGCAGCCAAGAAGGGGTGAGGAGGGACGCTGAAGCTTTCTTT	CASSQEGVRRDAEAFF	-	TRBJ1-1	-	TRBV4-2
TGTGCCAGCAGCCGGGATGGCGGGCGTTTCTATGGCTACACTTTC	CASSRDGGRFYGYTF	-	TRBJ1-2	-	TRBV3-1/TRBV3-2
TGCGCCAGCAGCCAACACGACAGGACTGAAGCTTTCTTT	CASSQHDRTEAFF	-	TRBJ1-1	-	TRBV4-1
TGTGCCAGCAGACGAACCGGTACCTACGAGCAGTACTTC	CASRRTGTYEQYF	-	TRBJ2-7	-	TRBV28